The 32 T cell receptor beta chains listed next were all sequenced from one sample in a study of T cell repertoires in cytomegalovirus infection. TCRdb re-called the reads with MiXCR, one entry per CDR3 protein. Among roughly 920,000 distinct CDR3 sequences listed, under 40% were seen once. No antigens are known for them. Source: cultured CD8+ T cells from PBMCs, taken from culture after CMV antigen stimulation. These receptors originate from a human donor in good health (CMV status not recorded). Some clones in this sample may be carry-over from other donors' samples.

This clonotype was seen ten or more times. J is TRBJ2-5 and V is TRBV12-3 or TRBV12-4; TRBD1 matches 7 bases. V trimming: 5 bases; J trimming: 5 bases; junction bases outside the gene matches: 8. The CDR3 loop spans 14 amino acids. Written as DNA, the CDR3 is TGTGCCAGCAGTCGGACAGGCCCTGGGGAGACCCAGTACTTC. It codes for CASSRTGPGETQYF.

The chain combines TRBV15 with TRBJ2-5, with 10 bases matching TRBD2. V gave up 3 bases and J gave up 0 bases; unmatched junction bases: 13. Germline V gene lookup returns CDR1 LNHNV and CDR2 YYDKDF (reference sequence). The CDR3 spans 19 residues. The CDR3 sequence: CATSSGRLAGDPYQETQYF. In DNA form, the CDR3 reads TGTGCCACCAGCAGCGGGAGGCTAGCGGGGGACCCGTACCAAGAGACCCAGTACTTC.

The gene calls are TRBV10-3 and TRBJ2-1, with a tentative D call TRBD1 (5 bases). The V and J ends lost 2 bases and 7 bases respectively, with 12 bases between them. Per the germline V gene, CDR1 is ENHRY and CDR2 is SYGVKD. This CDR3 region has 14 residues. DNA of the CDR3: TGTGCCATCAGTGAGAGAAAGGGGCGGAATGAGCAGTTCTTC. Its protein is CAISERKGRNEQFF.

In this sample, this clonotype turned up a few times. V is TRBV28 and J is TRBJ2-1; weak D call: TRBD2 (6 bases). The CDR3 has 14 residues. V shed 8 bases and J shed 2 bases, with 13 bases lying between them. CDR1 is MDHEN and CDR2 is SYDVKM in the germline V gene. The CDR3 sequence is CASGTSTAYNEQFF. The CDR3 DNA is TGTGCCAGCGGCACTAGCACCGCCTACAATGAGCAGTTCTTC.

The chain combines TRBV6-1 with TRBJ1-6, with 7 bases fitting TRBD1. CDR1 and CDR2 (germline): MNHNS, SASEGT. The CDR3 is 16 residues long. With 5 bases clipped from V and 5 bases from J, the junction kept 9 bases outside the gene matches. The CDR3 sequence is CASSLTRTGDNSPLHF. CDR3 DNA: TGTGCCAGCAGTCTTACCCGCACAGGGGATAATTCACCCCTCCACTTT.

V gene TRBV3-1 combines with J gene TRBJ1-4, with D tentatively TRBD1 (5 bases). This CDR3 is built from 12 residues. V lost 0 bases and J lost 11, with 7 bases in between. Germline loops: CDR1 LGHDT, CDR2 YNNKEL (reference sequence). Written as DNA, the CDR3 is TGTGCCAGCAGCCAAGATCGGGGGAAACTGTTTTTT. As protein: CASSQDRGKLFF.

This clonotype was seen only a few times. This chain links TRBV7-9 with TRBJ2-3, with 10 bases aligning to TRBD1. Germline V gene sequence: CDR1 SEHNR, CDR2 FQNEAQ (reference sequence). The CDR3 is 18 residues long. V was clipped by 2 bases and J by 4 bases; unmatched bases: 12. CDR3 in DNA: TGTGCCAGCAGCTTAAATATTGGACAGGGGGTGGTGGCAGATACGCAGTATTTT. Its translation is CASSLNIGQGVVADTQYF.

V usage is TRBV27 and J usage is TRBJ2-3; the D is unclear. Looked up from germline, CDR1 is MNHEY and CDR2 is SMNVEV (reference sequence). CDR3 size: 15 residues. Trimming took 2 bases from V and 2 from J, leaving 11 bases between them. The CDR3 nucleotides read TGTGCCAGCAGTTTACCCCCCGGCTACACAGATACGCAGTATTTT. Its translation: CASSLPPGYTDTQYF.

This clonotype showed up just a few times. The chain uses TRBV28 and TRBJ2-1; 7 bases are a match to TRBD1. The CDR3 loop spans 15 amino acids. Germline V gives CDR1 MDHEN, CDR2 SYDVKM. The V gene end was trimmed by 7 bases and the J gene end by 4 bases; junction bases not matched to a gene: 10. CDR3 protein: CASTSRGGSYNEQFF. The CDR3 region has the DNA TGTGCCAGCACCTCGAGAGGGGGCTCTTACAATGAGCAGTTCTTC.

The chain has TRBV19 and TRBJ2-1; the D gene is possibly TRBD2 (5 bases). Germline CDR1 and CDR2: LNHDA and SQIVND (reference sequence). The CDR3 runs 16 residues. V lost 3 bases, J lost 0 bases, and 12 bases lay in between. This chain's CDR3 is CASSIAGLSSYNEQFF. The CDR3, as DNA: TGTGCCAGTAGTATCGCGGGCCTTAGCTCCTACAATGAGCAGTTCTTC.

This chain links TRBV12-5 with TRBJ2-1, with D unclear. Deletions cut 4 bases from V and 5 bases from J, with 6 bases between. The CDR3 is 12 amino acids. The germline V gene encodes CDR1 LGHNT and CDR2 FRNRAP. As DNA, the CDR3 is TGTGCTAGTGGTTCCCACCACAATGAGCAGTTCTTC. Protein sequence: CASGSHHNEQFF.

The CDR3 sequence: CASSLARGRTGETGGYTF. CDR3 nucleotide sequence: TGTGCCAGCAGCTTAGCCCGGGGCCGGACAGGGGAAACCGGTGGCTACACCTTC. The chain joins TRBV7-9 to TRBJ1-2; TRBD1 matches 9 bases. The germline gives CDR1 SEHNR, CDR2 FQNEAQ (reference sequence). V lost 0 bases to trimming and J lost 7 bases; unmatched junction nucleotides: 15. The CDR3 is 18 residues long.

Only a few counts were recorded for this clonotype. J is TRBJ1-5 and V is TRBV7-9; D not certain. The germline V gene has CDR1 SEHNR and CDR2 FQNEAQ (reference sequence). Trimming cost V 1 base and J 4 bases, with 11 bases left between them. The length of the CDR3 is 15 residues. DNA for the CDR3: TGTGCCAGCAGCTTAGGTTTGGGCAGAAATCAGCCCCAGCATTTT. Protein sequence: CASSLGLGRNQPQHF.

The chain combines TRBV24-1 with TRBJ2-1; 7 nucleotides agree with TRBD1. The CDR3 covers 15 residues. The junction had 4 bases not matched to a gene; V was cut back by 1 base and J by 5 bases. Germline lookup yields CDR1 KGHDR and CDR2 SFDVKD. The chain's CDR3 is CATSDFSTGDNEQFF. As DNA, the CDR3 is TGTGCCACCAGTGATTTTTCCACAGGGGACAATGAGCAGTTCTTC.

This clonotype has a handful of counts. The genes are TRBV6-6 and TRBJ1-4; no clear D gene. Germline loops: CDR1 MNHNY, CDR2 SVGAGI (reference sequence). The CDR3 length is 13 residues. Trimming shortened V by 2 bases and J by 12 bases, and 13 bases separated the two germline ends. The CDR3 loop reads CASSYATAKELFF. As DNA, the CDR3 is TGTGCCAGCAGTTACGCAACCGCCAAGGAACTGTTTTTT.

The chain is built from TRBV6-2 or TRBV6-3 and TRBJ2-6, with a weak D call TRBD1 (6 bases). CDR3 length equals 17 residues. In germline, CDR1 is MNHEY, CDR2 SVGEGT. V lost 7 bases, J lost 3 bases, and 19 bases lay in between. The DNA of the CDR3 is TGTGCCAGCACCTCTGTCGACAGGACGATTGGGGCCAACGTCCTGACTTTC. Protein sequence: CASTSVDRTIGANVLTF.

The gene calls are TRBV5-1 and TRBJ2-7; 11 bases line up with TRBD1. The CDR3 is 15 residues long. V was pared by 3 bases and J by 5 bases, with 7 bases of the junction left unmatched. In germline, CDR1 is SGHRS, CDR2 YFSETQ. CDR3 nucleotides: TGCGCCAGCAGCTCGTGGACAGGGGGCCGGGACGAGCAGTACTTC. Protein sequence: CASSSWTGGRDEQYF. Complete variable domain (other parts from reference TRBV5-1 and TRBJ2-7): KAGVTQTPRYLIKTRGQQVTLSCSPISGHRSVSWYQQTPGQGLQFLFEYFSETQRNKGNFPGRFSGRQFSNSRSEMNVSTLELGDSALYLCASSSWTGGRDEQYFGPGTRLTVT.

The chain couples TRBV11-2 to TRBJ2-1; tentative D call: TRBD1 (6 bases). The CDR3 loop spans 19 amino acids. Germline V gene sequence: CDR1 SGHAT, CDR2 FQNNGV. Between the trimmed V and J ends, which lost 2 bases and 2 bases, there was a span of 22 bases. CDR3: CASSLFDRDTIPPYNEQFF. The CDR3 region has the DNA TGTGCCAGCAGCTTATTTGATCGGGACACCATACCACCCTACAATGAGCAGTTCTTC.

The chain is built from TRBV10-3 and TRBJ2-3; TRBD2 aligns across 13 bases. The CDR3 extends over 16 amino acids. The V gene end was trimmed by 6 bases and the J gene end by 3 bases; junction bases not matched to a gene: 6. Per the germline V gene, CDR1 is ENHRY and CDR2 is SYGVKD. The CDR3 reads CAIRTTSGGNTDTQYF. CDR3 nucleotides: TGTGCCATCAGAACGACTAGCGGGGGGAATACAGATACGCAGTATTTT.

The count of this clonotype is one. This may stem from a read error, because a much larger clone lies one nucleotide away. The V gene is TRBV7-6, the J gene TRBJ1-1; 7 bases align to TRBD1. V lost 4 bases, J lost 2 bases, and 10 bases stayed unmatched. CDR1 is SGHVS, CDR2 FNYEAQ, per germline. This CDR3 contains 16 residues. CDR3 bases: TGTGCCAGCAGCTCTCGGGGACAGAACCCAAACACTGAAGCTTTCTTT. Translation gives CASSSRGQNPNTEAFF.

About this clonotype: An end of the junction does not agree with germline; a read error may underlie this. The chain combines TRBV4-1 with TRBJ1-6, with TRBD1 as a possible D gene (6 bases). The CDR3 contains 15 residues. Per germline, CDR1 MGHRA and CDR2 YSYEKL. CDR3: CASSQVSGAKSPLYF. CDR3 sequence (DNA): TGCGCCAGCAGCCAAGTTTCAGGGGCGAAATCACCCCTCTACTTT.

CDR3 amino acids: CASSLAGTVGYTF. CDR3 nucleotides: TGTGCCAGCAGCCTCGCCGGGACGGTTGGCTACACCTTC. The J gene is TRBJ1-2, the V gene TRBV27, with a possible D match to TRBD1 (5 bases). CDR3 length: 13 residues. CDR1 MNHEY and CDR2 SMNVEV come from the germline V gene (reference sequence). V was cut by 6 bases and J by 7 bases, with 15 bases left in between.

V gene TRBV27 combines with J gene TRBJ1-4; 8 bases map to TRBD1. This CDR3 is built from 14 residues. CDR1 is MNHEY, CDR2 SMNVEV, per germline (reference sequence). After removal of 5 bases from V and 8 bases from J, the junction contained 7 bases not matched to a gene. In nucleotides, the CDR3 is TGTGCCAGCAGTCCGGACAGGGAGGGCGAAAAACTGTTTTTT. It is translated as CASSPDREGEKLFF.

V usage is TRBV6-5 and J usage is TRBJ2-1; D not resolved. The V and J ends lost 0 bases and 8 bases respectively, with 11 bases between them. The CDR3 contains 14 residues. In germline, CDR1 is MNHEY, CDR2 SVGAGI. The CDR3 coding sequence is TGTGCCAGCAGTTACTCGATCCGACTTGATGAGCAGTTCTTC. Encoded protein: CASSYSIRLDEQFF.

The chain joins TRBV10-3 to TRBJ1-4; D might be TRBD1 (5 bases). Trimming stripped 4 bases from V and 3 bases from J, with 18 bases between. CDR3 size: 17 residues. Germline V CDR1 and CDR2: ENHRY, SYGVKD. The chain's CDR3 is CAISVRVERTPNEKLFF. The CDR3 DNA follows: TGTGCCATCAGTGTCCGAGTCGAGCGGACACCTAATGAAAAACTGTTTTTT.

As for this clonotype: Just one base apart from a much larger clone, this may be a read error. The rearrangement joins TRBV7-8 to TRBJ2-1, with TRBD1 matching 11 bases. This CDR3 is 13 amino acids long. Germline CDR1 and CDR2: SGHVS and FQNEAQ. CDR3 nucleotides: TGTGCCACCAGCTGGGGACAGGGGGGTGAGCAGTTCTTC. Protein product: CATSWGQGGEQFF. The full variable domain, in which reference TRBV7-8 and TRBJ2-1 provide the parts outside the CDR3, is GAGVSQSPRYKVAKRGQDVALRCDPISGHVSLFWYQQALGQGPEFLTYFQNEAQLDKSGLPSDRFFAERPEGSVSTLKIQRTQQEDSAVYLCATSWGQGGEQFFGPGTRLTVL.

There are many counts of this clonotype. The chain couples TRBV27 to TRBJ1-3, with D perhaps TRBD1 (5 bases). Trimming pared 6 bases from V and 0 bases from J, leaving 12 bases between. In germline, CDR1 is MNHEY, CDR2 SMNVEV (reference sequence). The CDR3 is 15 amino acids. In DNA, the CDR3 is TGTGCCAGCAGCCGGGACTGGAGCTCTGGAAACACCATATATTTT. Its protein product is CASSRDWSSGNTIYF.

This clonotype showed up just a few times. CDR3: CASSLASGLAETQYF. DNA of the CDR3: TGTGCCAGCAGCTTAGCGTCGGGGCTGGCGGAGACCCAGTACTTC. This chain links TRBV7-6 with TRBJ2-5, with D possibly being TRBD1 or TRBD2 (5 bases each). Germline CDR1 and CDR2: SGHVS and FNYEAQ. CDR3 length equals 15 residues. The ends were cut back, 0 bases at V and 5 bases at J, with 13 bases in the middle.

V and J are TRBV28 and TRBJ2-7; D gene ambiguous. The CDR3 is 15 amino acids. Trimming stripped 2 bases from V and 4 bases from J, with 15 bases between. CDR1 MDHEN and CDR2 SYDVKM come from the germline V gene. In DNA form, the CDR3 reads TGTGCCAGCAGTTTAGTGGGCGCTTCATCTTACGAGCAGTACGTC. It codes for CASSLVGASSYEQYV.

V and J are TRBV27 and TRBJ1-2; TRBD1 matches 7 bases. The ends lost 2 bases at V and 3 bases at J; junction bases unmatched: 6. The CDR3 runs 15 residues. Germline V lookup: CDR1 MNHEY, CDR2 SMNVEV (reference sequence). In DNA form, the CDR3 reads TGTGCCAGCAGTTTAGCGGCAGGGGGGCACTATGGCTACACCTTC. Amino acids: CASSLAAGGHYGYTF.

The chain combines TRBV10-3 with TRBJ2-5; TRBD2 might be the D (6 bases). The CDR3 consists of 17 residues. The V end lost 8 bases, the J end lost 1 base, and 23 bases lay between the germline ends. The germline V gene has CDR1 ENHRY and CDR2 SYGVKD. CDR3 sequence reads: CAISSLSGGEAQETQYF. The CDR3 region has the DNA TGTGCCATCTCAAGTCTTAGCGGCGGAGAAGCCCAAGAGACCCAGTACTTC.

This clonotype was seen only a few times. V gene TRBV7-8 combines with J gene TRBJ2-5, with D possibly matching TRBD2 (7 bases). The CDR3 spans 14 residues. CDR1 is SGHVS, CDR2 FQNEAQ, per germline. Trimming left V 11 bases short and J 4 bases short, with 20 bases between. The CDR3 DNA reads TGTGCCGTACAGTGGGGGGGGGCTCCAGAGACCCAGTACTTC. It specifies CAVQWGGAPETQYF.